These 32 T cell receptor beta chains share one sample of origin, sequenced in a study of technical replicates of blood from a few donors. Repertoires were generated with immunoSEQ multiplex PCR, while TCRdb's copy carries only in-frame clones and drops some. This sample has about 75,000 clones, with nearly 98% found just once. Input material: T cells isolated from PBMCs. The receptors were gathered from a human donor in good health.

The chain couples TRBV29-1 to TRBJ1-2, with 7 bases aligning to TRBD1. Germline-derived CDR1 and CDR2 are SQVTM and ANQGSEA. The junction had 4 bases not matched to a gene; V was cut back by 4 bases and J by 2 bases. This CDR3 contains 13 residues. In DNA form, the CDR3 reads TGCAGCGTTGGGGTGGACAGGAACTATGGCTACACCTTC. Protein product: CSVGVDRNYGYTF. The variable domain in full, completed from reference TRBV29-1 and TRBJ1-2, reads SAVISQKPSRDICQRGTSLTIQCQVDSQVTMMFWYRQQPGQSLTLIATANQGSEATYESGFVIDKFPISRPNLTFSTLTVSNMSPEDSSIYLCSVGVDRNYGYTFGSGTRLTVV.

The rearrangement joins TRBV29-1 to TRBJ1-2; TRBD1 aligns across 7 bases. V trimming: 6 bases; J trimming: 1 base; junction bases outside the gene matches: 5. The CDR3 extends over 13 amino acids. Per the germline V gene, CDR1 is SQVTM and CDR2 is ANQGSEA. CDR3 bases: TGCAGCGTAGGGACAGCTTATAACTATGGCTACACCTTC. Its protein is CSVGTAYNYGYTF.

The J gene is TRBJ2-5, the V gene TRBV5-1, with 12 nucleotides matching TRBD2. This CDR3 has 15 residues. The germline V gene has CDR1 SGHRS and CDR2 YFSETQ. V was clipped by 5 bases and J by 4 bases; unmatched bases: 6. The CDR3 reads CASSMQGLAGETQYF. CDR3 DNA sequence: TGCGCCAGCAGTATGCAGGGACTAGCGGGAGAGACCCAGTACTTC. The entire variable domain, with the rest obtained from reference TRBV5-1 and TRBJ2-5, is as follows: KAGVTQTPRYLIKTRGQQVTLSCSPISGHRSVSWYQQTPGQGLQFLFEYFSETQRNKGNFPGRFSGRQFSNSRSEMNVSTLELGDSALYLCASSMQGLAGETQYFGPGTRLLVL.

The rearrangement links TRBV7-2 to TRBJ1-2; TRBD1 agrees at 8 bases. This CDR3 comprises 13 residues. Trimming at V came to 5 bases and at J to 4 bases, leaving 3 bases not matched to a gene. The germline CDR1 and CDR2 sequences are SGHTA and FQGNSA. Here the CDR3 reads CASSQGASYGYTF. DNA for the CDR3: TGTGCCAGCAGCCAGGGGGCGAGCTATGGCTACACCTTC.

The rearrangement links TRBV7-9 to TRBJ1-5; TRBD1 matches 7 bases. V gave up 4 bases and J gave up 6 bases; unmatched junction bases: 3. CDR3 size: 13 residues. Germline V lookup: CDR1 SEHNR, CDR2 FQNEAQ (reference sequence). CDR3 region: CASSYGQAQPQHF. The CDR3 DNA reads TGTGCCAGCAGCTACGGACAGGCTCAGCCCCAGCATTTT. The full variable domain, its missing parts supplied by reference TRBV7-9 and TRBJ1-5, is DTGVSQNPRHKITKRGQNVTFRCDPISEHNRLYWYRQTLGQGPEFLTYFQNEAQLEKSRLLSDRFSAERPKGSFSTLEIQRTEQGDSAMYLCASSYGQAQPQHFGDGTRLSIL.

The rearrangement links TRBV14 to TRBJ2-1; D might be TRBD2 (6 bases). The V gene's germline CDR1 is SGHDN and CDR2 FVKESK. This CDR3 contains 16 residues. The V and J ends lost 5 bases and 1 base respectively, with 15 bases between them. The CDR3 bases are TGTGCCAGCAGCTGGGACTCGATTTTGTCCTACAATGAGCAGTTCTTC. Translation gives CASSWDSILSYNEQFF.

This clone has a single count. The chain links TRBV9 to TRBJ1-2; D unclear. The CDR3 sequence is 14 residues long. Trimming took off 0 bases at V and 3 bases at J, with 9 bases between the two ends. From germline, CDR1 is SGDLS and CDR2 YYNGEE. The CDR3 DNA reads as TGTGCCAGCAGCGTAGGGGAGGACTACTATGGCTACACCTTC. Protein sequence: CASSVGEDYYGYTF.

This clone was counted a single time. The rearrangement joins TRBV7-9 to TRBJ2-2, with 8 positions matching TRBD1. Unmatched junction bases numbered 7, after V lost 5 bases and J lost 5 bases. The germline CDR1 and CDR2 sequences are SEHNR and FQNEAQ (reference sequence). The CDR3 is 15 residues long. CDR3 coding DNA: TGTGCCAGCAGCCTTGGACAGGGTCGTACCGGGGAGCTGTTTTTT. This gives the protein CASSLGQGRTGELFF.

This chain joins TRBV27 and TRBJ2-7; 8 bases agree with TRBD2. Germline V gives CDR1 MNHEY, CDR2 SMNVEV (reference sequence). This CDR3 is 15 amino acids long. V shed 7 bases, J shed 6 bases, and the junction held 14 bases outside the gene matches. The chain's CDR3 is CASMIPGLEGPEQYF. The CDR3 DNA reads TGTGCCAGCATGATACCGGGACTAGAAGGACCCGAGCAGTACTTC.

The chain has TRBV5-1 and TRBJ1-1, with TRBD1 matching over 7 bases. The junction had 4 bases not matched to a gene; V was cut back by 3 bases and J by 2 bases. This CDR3 spans 14 amino acids. Germline CDR1 is SGHRS and CDR2 is YFSETQ. DNA of the CDR3: TGCGCCAGCAGCTCACAGGGGCAAAACACTGAAGCTTTCTTT. It is translated as CASSSQGQNTEAFF.

V gene TRBV5-6 combines with J gene TRBJ2-1; TRBD1 matches at 10 bases. Germline CDR1 and CDR2: SGHDT and YYEEEE. The CDR3 consists of 16 residues. The J segment lost 7 bases and the V segment lost 4 bases, leaving 11 bases of the junction unmatched. In nucleotides, the CDR3 is TGTGCCAGCAGCCATTACCTAGGGACAGGGGCTAATGAGCAGTTCTTC. It is translated as CASSHYLGTGANEQFF.

The chain couples TRBV6-5 to TRBJ1-2, with D possibly TRBD1 on 5 matching bases. The length of the CDR3 is 15 residues. CDR1 and CDR2 from the germline V gene are MNHEY and SVGAGI. The ends were cut back, 0 bases at V and 3 bases at J, with 11 bases in the middle. Here the CDR3 reads CASSYSQGGYYGYTF. The CDR3 bases are TGTGCCAGCAGTTACTCGCAGGGAGGGTACTATGGCTACACCTTC.

This clone was detected once. The chain recombines TRBV28 with TRBJ1-1; D may be TRBD1 (5 bases). The CDR3 sequence is 12 residues long. Per the germline V gene, CDR1 is MDHEN and CDR2 is SYDVKM. V was pared by 4 bases and J by 11 bases, with 14 bases between. Written as DNA, the CDR3 is TGTGCCAGCAGTTCCATGCCCGGGGGGGCTTTCTTT. Its translation is CASSSMPGGAFF.

The chain recombines TRBV19 with TRBJ2-1; TRBD2 is a possible D gene (6 bases). The V end lost 3 bases, the J end lost 2 bases, and 11 bases lay between the germline ends. Germline V gives CDR1 LNHDA, CDR2 SQIVND (reference sequence). This CDR3 is 15 amino acids long. The chain's CDR3 is CASSMGGGPYNEQFF. CDR3 in DNA: TGTGCCAGTAGTATGGGAGGAGGACCCTACAATGAGCAGTTCTTC.

The chain couples TRBV6-6 to TRBJ1-5; D gene unclear. CDR1 MNHNY and CDR2 SVGAGI come from the germline V gene (reference sequence). The CDR3 has 13 residues. V was pared by 6 bases and J by 3 bases, with 9 bases between. CDR3 coding DNA: TGTGCCAGCAGGCGTGATGACAATCAGCCCCAGCATTTT. Translated, it gives CASRRDDNQPQHF.

The V and J genes are TRBV9 and TRBJ2-1; 8 bases are a match to TRBD2. The CDR3 consists of 14 residues. J was trimmed by 5 bases and V by 7 bases; bases with no gene match: 8. Looked up from germline, CDR1 is SGDLS and CDR2 is YYNGEE. The CDR3 nucleotides are TGTGCCAGCTCCCCCAGCGGGAGCGACAATGAGCAGTTCTTC. Translation: CASSPSGSDNEQFF.

This clone was seen a handful of times. V and J are TRBV28 and TRBJ2-7; 8 bases match TRBD1. Germline-derived CDR1 and CDR2 are MDHEN and SYDVKM. The CDR3 spans 15 residues. V shed 5 bases, J shed 3 bases, and the junction held 9 bases outside the gene matches. In nucleotides, the CDR3 is TGTGCCAGCAGTACTACCGGGACAGGATACTACGAGCAGTACTTC. It codes for CASSTTGTGYYEQYF.

The chain uses TRBV19 and TRBJ2-7; possible D gene TRBD2, 5 bases. Trimming stripped 6 bases from V and 0 bases from J, with 15 bases between. Germline loops: CDR1 LNHDA, CDR2 SQIVND (reference sequence). The CDR3 totals 15 residues. CDR3 sequence (DNA): TGTGCCAGTAGGGTAAGGGAAGGGAGCTCCTACGAGCAGTACTTC. Amino acids: CASRVREGSSYEQYF.

This clone was found a few times. The chain has TRBV6-5 and TRBJ2-1, with 7 bases fitting TRBD1. Germline assignment: CDR1 MNHEY and CDR2 SVGAGI. The CDR3 length is 14 residues. J was trimmed by 5 bases and V by 0 bases; bases with no gene match: 1. The CDR3 loop is CASSYSTGDNEQFF. CDR3 sequence (DNA): TGTGCCAGCAGTTACTCCACAGGGGACAATGAGCAGTTCTTC.

This chain connects TRBV25-1 to TRBJ2-1; TRBD2 matches at 9 bases. V lost 4 bases and J lost 4; bases outside the gene matches: 8. This CDR3 spans 16 amino acids. Germline loops: CDR1 MGHDK, CDR2 SYGVNS. The CDR3 spells CASSGLWREGYNEQFF. The CDR3 DNA reads TGTGCCAGCAGTGGGTTATGGCGGGAGGGTTACAATGAGCAGTTCTTC.

The count of this clone is one. This chain joins TRBV30 and TRBJ2-1; no firm D call. Trimming cost V 0 bases and J 6 bases, with 6 bases left between them. The germline V gene has CDR1 GTSNPN and CDR2 SVGIG (reference sequence). This CDR3 contains 12 residues. The CDR3 spells CAWSVLGNEQFF. In DNA form, the CDR3 reads TGTGCCTGGAGTGTACTTGGCAATGAGCAGTTCTTC.

The gene calls are TRBV5-1 and TRBJ2-1, with D possibly being TRBD1 (5 bases). With 0 bases removed from V and 7 bases from J, the gap between germline ends came to 14 bases. This CDR3 contains 15 residues. Germline V lookup: CDR1 SGHRS, CDR2 YFSETQ. The CDR3 DNA follows: TGCGCCAGCAGCTTGGCTGGGGCTAAGGTAAATGAGCAGTTCTTC. Residues: CASSLAGAKVNEQFF.

The chain recombines TRBV9 with TRBJ1-4; D perhaps matches TRBD1 (6 bases). Germline V gene sequence: CDR1 SGDLS, CDR2 YYNGEE. This CDR3 has 16 residues. Between the trimmed V and J ends, which lost 4 bases and 0 bases, there was a span of 13 bases. In DNA form, the CDR3 reads TGTGCCAGCAGCTCAGGGGAATTCTCAACTAATGAAAAACTGTTTTTT. Amino acids: CASSSGEFSTNEKLFF.

This chain joins TRBV5-1 and TRBJ2-7, with no clear D. Trimming cost V 4 bases and J 3 bases, with 11 bases left between them. The CDR3 loop spans 13 amino acids. The V gene's germline CDR1 is SGHRS and CDR2 YFSETQ. This CDR3 is CASSLSRNYEQYF. CDR3 nucleotides: TGCGCCAGCAGCCTATCTAGAAACTACGAGCAGTACTTC. The full variable domain, with the rest looked up from reference TRBV5-1 and TRBJ2-7, is KAGVTQTPRYLIKTRGQQVTLSCSPISGHRSVSWYQQTPGQGLQFLFEYFSETQRNKGNFPGRFSGRQFSNSRSEMNVSTLELGDSALYLCASSLSRNYEQYFGPGTRLTVT.

V and J are TRBV6-6 and TRBJ2-7, with 10 bases lining up with TRBD1. From germline, CDR1 is MNHNY and CDR2 SVGAGI (reference sequence). V was clipped by 6 bases and J by 5 bases; unmatched bases: 7. CDR3 length equals 14 residues. The CDR3 nucleotides read TGTGCCAGCAGGGATCCGGGACAGGGGAACGAGCAGTACTTC. It codes for CASRDPGQGNEQYF.

This chain joins TRBV28 and TRBJ2-7, with D possibly matching TRBD1 (6 bases). There are 12 residues in the CDR3. Germline CDR1 and CDR2: MDHEN and SYDVKM. The V end was cut by 4 bases, the J end by 6 bases, with 10 bases between. The CDR3 protein is CASSWGRTEQYF. The CDR3, as DNA: TGTGCCAGCAGTTGGGGGCGCACCGAGCAGTACTTC.

The V call is TRBV28, the J call TRBJ2-5, with 8 positions matching TRBD2. Trimming took 5 bases from V and 4 from J; bases not matched to a gene: 6. Germline values: CDR1 MDHEN, CDR2 SYDVKM. CDR3 length equals 14 residues. Here the CDR3 DNA reads TGTGCCAGCAGTGGTAGCCTAGCGGGAGAGACCCAGTACTTC. It is translated as CASSGSLAGETQYF. Together with reference TRBV28 and TRBJ2-5, the CDR3 gives the full variable domain: DVKVTQSSRYLVKRTGEKVFLECVQDMDHENMFWYRQDPGLGLRLIYFSYDVKMKEKGDIPEGYSVSREKKERFSLILESASTNQTSMYLCASSGSLAGETQYFGPGTRLLVL.

V is TRBV25-1 and J is TRBJ2-7; possibly TRBD2 for D (5 bases). The CDR3 sequence is 16 residues long. In germline, CDR1 is MGHDK, CDR2 SYGVNS. V dropped 1 base and J dropped 7 bases, with 20 bases sitting between them. The CDR3 is CASSESRASGLREQYF. In nucleotides, the CDR3 is TGTGCCAGCAGTGAATCCCGGGCATCGGGATTGAGGGAGCAGTACTTC.

The DNA of the CDR3 is TGTGCCAGCAGCTCCAAACAGCCCTACGAGCAGTACTTC. Its translation is CASSSKQPYEQYF. V usage is TRBV9 and J usage is TRBJ2-7; D not certain. The CDR3 length is 13 residues. The V gene's germline CDR1 is SGDLS and CDR2 YYNGEE. Between the trimmed V and J ends, which lost 4 bases and 2 bases, there was a span of 10 bases.

V gene TRBV11-2 combines with J gene TRBJ1-2; D gene ambiguous. Trimming stripped 5 bases from V and 7 bases from J, with 11 bases between. This CDR3 spans 12 amino acids. Germline CDR1 is SGHAT and CDR2 is FQNNGV. CDR3 residues: CASSTGAFGYTF. The CDR3 DNA is TGTGCCAGCAGCACGGGAGCGTTTGGCTACACCTTC.

The V and J genes are TRBV5-1 and TRBJ2-7, with TRBD1 matching over 9 bases. Germline V gene sequence: CDR1 SGHRS, CDR2 YFSETQ. The V and J ends lost 4 bases and 5 bases, in that order; junction bases with no gene match: 7. The CDR3 extends over 14 amino acids. CDR3: CASSIRTGDNEQYF. The DNA for the CDR3 is TGCGCCAGCAGCATAAGGACAGGGGACAACGAGCAGTACTTC.

The rearrangement links TRBV10-3 to TRBJ1-2; D gene unclear. There are 12 residues in the CDR3. V gave up 4 bases and J gave up 8 bases, with 11 bases separating them. In germline, CDR1 is ENHRY, CDR2 SYGVKD. The CDR3 DNA reads as TGTGCCATCAGTGGAGGGCAGGACGGCTACACCTTC. It encodes CAISGGQDGYTF.